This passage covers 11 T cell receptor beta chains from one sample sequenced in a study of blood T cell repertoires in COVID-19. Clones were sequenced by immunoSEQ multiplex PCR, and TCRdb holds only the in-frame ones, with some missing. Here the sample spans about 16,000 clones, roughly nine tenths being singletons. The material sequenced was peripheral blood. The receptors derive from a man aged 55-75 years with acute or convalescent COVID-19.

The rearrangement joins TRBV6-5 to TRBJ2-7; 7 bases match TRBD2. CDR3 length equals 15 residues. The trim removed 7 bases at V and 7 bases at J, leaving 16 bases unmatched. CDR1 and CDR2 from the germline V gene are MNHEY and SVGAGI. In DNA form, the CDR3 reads TGTGCCAGCAATCCCCTCCCGGCGGGAGCCCGGGAGCAGTACTTC. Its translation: CASNPLPAGAREQYF.

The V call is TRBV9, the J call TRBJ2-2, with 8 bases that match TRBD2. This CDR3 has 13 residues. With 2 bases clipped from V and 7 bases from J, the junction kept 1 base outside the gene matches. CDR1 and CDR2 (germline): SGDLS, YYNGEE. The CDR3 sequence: CASSVRGDGELFF. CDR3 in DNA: TGTGCCAGCAGCGTGCGGGGGGACGGGGAGCTGTTTTTT. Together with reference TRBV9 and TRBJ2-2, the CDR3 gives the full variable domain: DSGVTQTPKHLITATGQRVTLRCSPRSGDLSVYWYQQSLDQGLQFLIQYYNGEERAKGNILERFSAQQFPDLHSELNLSSLELGDSALYFCASSVRGDGELFFGEGSRLTVL.

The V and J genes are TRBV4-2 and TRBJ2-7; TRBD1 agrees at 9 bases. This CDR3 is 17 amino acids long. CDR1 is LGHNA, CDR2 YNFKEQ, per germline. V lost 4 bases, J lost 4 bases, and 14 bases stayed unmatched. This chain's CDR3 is CASSRNVRDRVGYEQYF. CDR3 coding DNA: TGTGCCAGCAGCCGGAACGTGCGGGACAGGGTCGGGTACGAGCAGTACTTC.

CDR3 loop: CASSEQGVNSPLHF. In DNA form, the CDR3 reads TGTGCCAGCAGTGAACAGGGGGTTAATTCACCCCTCCACTTT. The V call is TRBV2, the J call TRBJ1-6; 7 bases map to TRBD1. The CDR3 runs 14 residues. Germline CDR1 reads SNHLY; CDR2 reads FYNNEI. V was pared by 2 bases and J by 6 bases, with 1 base of the junction left unmatched.

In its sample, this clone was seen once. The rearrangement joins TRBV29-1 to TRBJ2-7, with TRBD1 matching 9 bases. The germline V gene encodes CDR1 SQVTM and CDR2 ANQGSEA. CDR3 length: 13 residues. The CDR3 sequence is CSFGTGNAQEQYF. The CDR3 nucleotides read TGCAGTTTCGGGACAGGGAATGCTCAAGAGCAGTACTTC.

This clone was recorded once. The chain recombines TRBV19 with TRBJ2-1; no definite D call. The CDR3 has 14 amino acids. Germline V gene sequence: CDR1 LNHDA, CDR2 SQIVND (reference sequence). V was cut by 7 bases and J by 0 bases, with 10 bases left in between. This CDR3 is CASTIPGSYNEQFF. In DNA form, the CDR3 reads TGTGCCAGTACCATCCCGGGCTCCTACAATGAGCAGTTCTTC.

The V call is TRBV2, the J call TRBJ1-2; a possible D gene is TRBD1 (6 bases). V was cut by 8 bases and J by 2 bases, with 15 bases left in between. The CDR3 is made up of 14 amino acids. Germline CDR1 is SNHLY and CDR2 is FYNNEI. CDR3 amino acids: CASHLLQGNYGYTF. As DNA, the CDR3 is TGTGCCAGCCACCTCCTGCAGGGGAACTATGGCTACACCTTC.

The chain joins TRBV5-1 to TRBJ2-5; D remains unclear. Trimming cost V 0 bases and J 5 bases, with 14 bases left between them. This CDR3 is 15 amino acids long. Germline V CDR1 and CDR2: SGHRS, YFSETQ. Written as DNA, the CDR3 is TGCGCCAGCAGCTTGGCGCCAGGAACCAAGGAGACCCAGTACTTC. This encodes CASSLAPGTKETQYF.

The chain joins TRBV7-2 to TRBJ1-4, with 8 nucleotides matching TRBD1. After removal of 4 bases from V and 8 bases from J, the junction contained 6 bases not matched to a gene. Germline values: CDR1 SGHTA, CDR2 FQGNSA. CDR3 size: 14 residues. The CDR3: CASSSDRVPEKLFF. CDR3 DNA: TGTGCCAGCAGCTCGGACAGGGTACCGGAAAAACTGTTTTTT.

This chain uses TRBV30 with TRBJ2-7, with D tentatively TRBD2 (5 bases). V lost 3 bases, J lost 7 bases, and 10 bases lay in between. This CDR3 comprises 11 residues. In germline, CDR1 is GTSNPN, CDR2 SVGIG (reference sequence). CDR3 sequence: CAWSPAVEQYF. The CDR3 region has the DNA TGTGCCTGGAGCCCAGCGGTGGAGCAGTACTTC.

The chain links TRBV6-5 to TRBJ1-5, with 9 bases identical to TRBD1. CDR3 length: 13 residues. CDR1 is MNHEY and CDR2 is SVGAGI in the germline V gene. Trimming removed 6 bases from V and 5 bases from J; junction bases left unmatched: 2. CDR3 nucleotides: TGTGCCAGCAGAGACAGGGGGGATCAGCCCCAGCATTTT. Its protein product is CASRDRGDQPQHF.